A selection of T cell receptor beta chains follows, all from one sample in a study of T cells after yellow fever vaccination. TCRdb called the 5' RACE reads again in MiXCR, with one record for every CDR3 protein. Of 500,000 to 650,000 distinct CDR3 sequences in the sample, around 16% were seen once. The sample was PBMCs, taken about 5 days after the first yellow fever vaccination. Every receptor here comes from a man aged 18 to 30 who received the YFV17D yellow fever vaccine. The CDR3 runs from the conserved cysteine through the conserved F or W. Clone size is stated in some rows and not others, as once, few, many or a class when expanded.

clone size | J gene | V gene | CDR3 protein
- | TRBJ1-2 | TRBV28 | CASRIARAYGYTF
few | TRBJ1-5 | TRBV12-3/TRBV12-4 | CASSSGGQLINQPQHF
few | TRBJ2-2 | TRBV7-9 | CASRWWGTGVTGELFF
few | TRBJ1-1 | TRBV12-3/TRBV12-4 | CASSFDGGPYSAFF
few | TRBJ2-7 | TRBV29-1 | CSVALTLSSYEQYF
- | TRBJ2-1 | TRBV7-9 | CASSPTSGILDEQFF
- | TRBJ1-4 | TRBV29-1 | CSVRTPATNEKLFF
few | TRBJ1-5 | TRBV20-1 | CSARDRNNQPQHF
once | TRBJ2-4 | TRBV2 | CASSDSRLSIQYF
few | TRBJ2-5 | TRBV5-1 | CASSFPGGARETQYF
- | TRBJ1-1 | TRBV4-3 | CASSQDPIMPGDNTEAFF
few | TRBJ2-2 | TRBV7-3 | CASSLNPTSGLNTGELFF
- | TRBJ2-1 | TRBV9 | CASSALGEKQFF
many | TRBJ2-7 | TRBV5-1 | CASSFAGVSYEQYF
few | TRBJ2-1 | TRBV19 | CASKDPSSYNEQFF
few | TRBJ1-1 | TRBV7-9 | CASSPGQGITFF
many | TRBJ2-2 | TRBV28 | CASSLGGKGGELFF
- | TRBJ2-5 | TRBV12-3/TRBV12-4 | CASSSWRTSGGTQETQYF
- | TRBJ1-5 | TRBV20-1 | CSARARHSNQPQHF
- | TRBJ2-2 | TRBV20-1 | CSARVPGTGATGELFF
- | TRBJ2-1 | TRBV7-8 | CASSPLPGSGGWDEQFF
- | TRBJ2-2 | TRBV4-3 | CASSQGGGTTGELFF
few | TRBJ2-2 | TRBV23-1 | CAVGGTENTGELFF
- | TRBJ1-1 | TRBV7-2 | CASSFARGTGEAFF
- | TRBJ1-1 | TRBV4-1 | CASSAQGDTEAFF
- | TRBJ2-6 | TRBV20-1 | CSAREPRGANVLTF
- | TRBJ1-6 | TRBV30 | CAWSVVGPDSPLHF
few | TRBJ2-7 | TRBV9 | CASSVEERGSEQYF
few | TRBJ2-3 | TRBV28 | CASSFTGGRDTQYF
many | TRBJ2-1 | TRBV7-9 | CASSSPRDGLQGEQFF
- | TRBJ2-2 | TRBV10-3 | CAISPREGGTGELFF